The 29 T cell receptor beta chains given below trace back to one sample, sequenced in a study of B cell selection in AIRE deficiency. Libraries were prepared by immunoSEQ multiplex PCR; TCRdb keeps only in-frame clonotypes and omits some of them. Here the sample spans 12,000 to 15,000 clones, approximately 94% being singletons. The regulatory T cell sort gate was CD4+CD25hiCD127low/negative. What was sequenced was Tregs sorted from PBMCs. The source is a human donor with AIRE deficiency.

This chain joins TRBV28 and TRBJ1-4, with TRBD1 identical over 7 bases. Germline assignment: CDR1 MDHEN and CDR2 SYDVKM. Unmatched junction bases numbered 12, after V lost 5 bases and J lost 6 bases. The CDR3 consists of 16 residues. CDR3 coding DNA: TGTGCCAGCAGTCCCCAATTCTCGGGACAGTATGAAAAACTGTTTTTT. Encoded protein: CASSPQFSGQYEKLFF.

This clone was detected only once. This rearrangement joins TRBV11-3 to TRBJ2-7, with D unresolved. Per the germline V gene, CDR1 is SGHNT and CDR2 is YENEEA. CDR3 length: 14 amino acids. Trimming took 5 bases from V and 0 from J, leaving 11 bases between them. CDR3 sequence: CASSAASYSYEQYF. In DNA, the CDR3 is TGTGCCAGCAGCGCGGCAAGCTACTCCTACGAGCAGTACTTC.

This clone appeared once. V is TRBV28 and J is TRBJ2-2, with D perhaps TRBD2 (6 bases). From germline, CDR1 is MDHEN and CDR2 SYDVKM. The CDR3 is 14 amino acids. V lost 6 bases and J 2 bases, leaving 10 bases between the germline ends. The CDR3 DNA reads TGTGCCAGCAGCGCTAGCGTCAACACCGGGGAGCTGTTTTTT. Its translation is CASSASVNTGELFF.

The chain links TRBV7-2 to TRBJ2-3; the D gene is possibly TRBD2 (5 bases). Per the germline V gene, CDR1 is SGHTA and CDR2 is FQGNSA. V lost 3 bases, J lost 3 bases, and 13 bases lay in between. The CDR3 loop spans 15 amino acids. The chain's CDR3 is CASSFERTLTDTQYF. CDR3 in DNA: TGTGCCAGCAGCTTTGAGCGGACCTTAACAGATACGCAGTATTTT. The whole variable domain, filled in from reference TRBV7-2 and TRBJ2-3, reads GAGVSQSPSNKVTEKGKDVELRCDPISGHTALYWYRQSLGQGLEFLIYFQGNSAPDKSGLPSDRFSAERTGGSVSTLTIQRTQQEDSAVYLCASSFERTLTDTQYFGPGTRLTVL.

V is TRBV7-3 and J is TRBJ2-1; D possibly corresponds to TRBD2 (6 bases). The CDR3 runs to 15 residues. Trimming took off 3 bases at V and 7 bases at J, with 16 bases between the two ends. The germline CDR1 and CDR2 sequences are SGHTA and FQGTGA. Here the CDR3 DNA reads TGTGCCAGCAGCTTCGTAGCGGCCCCGGGGAATGAGCAGTTCTTC. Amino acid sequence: CASSFVAAPGNEQFF. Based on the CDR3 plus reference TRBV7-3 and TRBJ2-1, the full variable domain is GAGVSQTPSNKVTEKGKYVELRCDPISGHTALYWYRQSLGQGPEFLIYFQGTGAADDSGLPNDRFFAVRPEGSVSTLKIQRTERGDSAVYLCASSFVAAPGNEQFFGPGTRLTVL.

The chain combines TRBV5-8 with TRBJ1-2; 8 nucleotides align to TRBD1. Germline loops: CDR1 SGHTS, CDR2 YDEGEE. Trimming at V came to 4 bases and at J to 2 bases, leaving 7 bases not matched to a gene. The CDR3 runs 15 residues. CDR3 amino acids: CASSPWTGSNYGYTF. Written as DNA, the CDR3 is TGTGCCAGCAGCCCCTGGACAGGGTCGAACTATGGCTACACCTTC.

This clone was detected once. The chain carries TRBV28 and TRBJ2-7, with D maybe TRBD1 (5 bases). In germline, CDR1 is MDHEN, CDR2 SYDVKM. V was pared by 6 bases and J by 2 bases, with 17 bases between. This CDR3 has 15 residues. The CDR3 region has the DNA TGTGCCAGCAGGTTAAGGGGATCACCCACCTACGAGCAGTACTTC. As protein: CASRLRGSPTYEQYF.

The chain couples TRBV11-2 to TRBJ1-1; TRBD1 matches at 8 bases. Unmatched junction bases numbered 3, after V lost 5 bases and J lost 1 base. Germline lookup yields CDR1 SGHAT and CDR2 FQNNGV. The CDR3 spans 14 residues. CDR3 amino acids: CASSLTGGNTEAFF. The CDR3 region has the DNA TGTGCCAGCAGCCTTACAGGGGGGAACACTGAAGCTTTCTTT.

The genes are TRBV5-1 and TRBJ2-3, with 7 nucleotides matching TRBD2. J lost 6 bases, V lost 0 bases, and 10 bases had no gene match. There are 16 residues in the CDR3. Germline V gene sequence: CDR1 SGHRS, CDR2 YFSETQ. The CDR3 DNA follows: TGCGCCAGCAGCTTGGAGTTCTGGCGGGAGAGGGATACGCAGTATTTT. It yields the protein CASSLEFWRERDTQYF.

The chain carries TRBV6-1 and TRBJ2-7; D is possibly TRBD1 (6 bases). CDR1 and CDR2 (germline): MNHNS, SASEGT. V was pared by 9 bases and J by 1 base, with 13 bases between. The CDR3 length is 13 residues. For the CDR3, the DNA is TGTGCCAGTTTCAGGGGCCCTTCCTACGAGCAGTACTTC. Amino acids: CASFRGPSYEQYF.

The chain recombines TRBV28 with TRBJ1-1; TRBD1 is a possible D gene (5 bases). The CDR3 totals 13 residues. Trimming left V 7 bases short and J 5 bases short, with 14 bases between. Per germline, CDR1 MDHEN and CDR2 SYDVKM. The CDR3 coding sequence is TGTGCCAGCACTTCCGGGGGGAGAACTGAAGCTTTCTTT. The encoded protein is CASTSGGRTEAFF. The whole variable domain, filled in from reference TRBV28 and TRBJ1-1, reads DVKVTQSSRYLVKRTGEKVFLECVQDMDHENMFWYRQDPGLGLRLIYFSYDVKMKEKGDIPEGYSVSREKKERFSLILESASTNQTSMYLCASTSGGRTEAFFGQGTRLTVV.

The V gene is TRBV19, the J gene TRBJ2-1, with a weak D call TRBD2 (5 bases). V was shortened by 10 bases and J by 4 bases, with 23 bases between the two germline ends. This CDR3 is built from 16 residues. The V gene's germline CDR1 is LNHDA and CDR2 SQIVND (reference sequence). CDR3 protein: CATEIRLKRQYNEQFF. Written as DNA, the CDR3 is TGTGCCACCGAAATCCGGCTGAAGCGGCAGTACAATGAGCAGTTCTTC.

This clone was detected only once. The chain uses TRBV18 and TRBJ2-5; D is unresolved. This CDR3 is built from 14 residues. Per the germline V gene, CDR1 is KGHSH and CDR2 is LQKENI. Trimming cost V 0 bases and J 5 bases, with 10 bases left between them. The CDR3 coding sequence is TGTGCCAGCTCACCACCTGCGTTGGGGGAGACCCAGTACTTC. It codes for CASSPPALGETQYF.

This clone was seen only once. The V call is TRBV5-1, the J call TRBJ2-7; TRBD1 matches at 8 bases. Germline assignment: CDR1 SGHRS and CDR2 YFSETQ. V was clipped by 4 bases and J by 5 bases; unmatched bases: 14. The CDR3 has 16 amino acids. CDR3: CASSPTPGQVSHEQYF. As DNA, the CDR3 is TGCGCCAGCAGCCCAACCCCGGGACAGGTTTCCCACGAGCAGTACTTC.

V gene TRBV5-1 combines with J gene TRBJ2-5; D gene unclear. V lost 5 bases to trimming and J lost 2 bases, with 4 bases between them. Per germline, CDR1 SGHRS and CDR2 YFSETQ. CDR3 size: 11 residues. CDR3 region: CASRQQETQYF. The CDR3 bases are TGCGCCAGCAGGCAGCAAGAGACCCAGTACTTC. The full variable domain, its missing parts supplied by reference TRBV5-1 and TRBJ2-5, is KAGVTQTPRYLIKTRGQQVTLSCSPISGHRSVSWYQQTPGQGLQFLFEYFSETQRNKGNFPGRFSGRQFSNSRSEMNVSTLELGDSALYLCASRQQETQYFGPGTRLLVL.

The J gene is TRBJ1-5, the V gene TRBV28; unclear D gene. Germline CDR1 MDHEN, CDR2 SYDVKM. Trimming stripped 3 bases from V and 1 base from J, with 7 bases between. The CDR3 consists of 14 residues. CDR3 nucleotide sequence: TGTGCCAGCAGTTTGAGCATCAGCAATCAGCCCCAGCATTTT. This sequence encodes CASSLSISNQPQHF. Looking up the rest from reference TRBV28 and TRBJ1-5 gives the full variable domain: DVKVTQSSRYLVKRTGEKVFLECVQDMDHENMFWYRQDPGLGLRLIYFSYDVKMKEKGDIPEGYSVSREKKERFSLILESASTNQTSMYLCASSLSISNQPQHFGDGTRLSIL.

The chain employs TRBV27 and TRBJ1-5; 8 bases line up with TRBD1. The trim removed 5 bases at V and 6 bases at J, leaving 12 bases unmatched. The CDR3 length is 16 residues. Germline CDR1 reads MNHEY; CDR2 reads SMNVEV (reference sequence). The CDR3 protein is CASSTIGTGWGQPQHF. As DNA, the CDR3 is TGTGCCAGCAGTACTATTGGGACAGGATGGGGTCAGCCCCAGCATTTT.

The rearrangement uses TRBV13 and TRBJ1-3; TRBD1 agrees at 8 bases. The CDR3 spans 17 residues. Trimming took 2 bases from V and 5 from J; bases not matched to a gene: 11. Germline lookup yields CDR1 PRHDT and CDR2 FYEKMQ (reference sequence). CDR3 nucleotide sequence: TGTGCCAGCAGCTTACGAGCCCCAGGGGGCACGAGAAACACCATATATTTT. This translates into CASSLRAPGGTRNTIYF.

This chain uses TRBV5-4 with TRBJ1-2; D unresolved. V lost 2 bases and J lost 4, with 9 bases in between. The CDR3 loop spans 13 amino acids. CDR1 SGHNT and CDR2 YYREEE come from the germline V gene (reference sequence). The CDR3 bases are TGTGCCAGCAGCTTTCAGGACTTCTATGGCTACACCTTC. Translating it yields CASSFQDFYGYTF.

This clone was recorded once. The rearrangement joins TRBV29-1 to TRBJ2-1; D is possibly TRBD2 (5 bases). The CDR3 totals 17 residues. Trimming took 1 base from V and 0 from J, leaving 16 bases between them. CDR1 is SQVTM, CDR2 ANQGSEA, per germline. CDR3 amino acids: CSVEGEARRSSYNEQFF. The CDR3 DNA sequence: TGCAGCGTTGAAGGAGAGGCGCGGAGGAGCTCCTACAATGAGCAGTTCTTC.

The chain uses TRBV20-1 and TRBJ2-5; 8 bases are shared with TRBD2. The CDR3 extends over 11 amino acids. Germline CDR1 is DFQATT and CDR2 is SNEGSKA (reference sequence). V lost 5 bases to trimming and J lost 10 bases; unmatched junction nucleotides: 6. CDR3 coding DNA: TGCAGTGCTTATAGCGGGAAGAGCCAGTACTTC. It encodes CSAYSGKSQYF.

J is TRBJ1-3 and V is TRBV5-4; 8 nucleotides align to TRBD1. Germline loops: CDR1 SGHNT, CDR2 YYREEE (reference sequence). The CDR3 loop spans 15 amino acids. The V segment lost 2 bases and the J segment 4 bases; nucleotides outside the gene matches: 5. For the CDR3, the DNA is TGTGCCAGCAGCTTACAGGGGGGTTTAGGAAACACCATATATTTT. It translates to CASSLQGGLGNTIYF.

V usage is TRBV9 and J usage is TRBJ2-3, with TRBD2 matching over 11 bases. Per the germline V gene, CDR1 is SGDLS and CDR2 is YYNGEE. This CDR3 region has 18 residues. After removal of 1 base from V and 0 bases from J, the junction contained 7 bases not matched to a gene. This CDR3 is CASSVRPGLAESTDTQYF. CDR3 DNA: TGTGCCAGCAGCGTAAGACCGGGACTAGCGGAAAGCACAGATACGCAGTATTTT.

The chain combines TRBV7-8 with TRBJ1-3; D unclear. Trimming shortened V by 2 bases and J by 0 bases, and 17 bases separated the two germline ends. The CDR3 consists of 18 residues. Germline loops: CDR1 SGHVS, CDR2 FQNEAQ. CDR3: CASSLIGSQASSGNTIYF. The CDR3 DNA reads TGTGCCAGCAGCTTAATCGGGTCCCAGGCGAGCTCTGGAAACACCATATATTTT.

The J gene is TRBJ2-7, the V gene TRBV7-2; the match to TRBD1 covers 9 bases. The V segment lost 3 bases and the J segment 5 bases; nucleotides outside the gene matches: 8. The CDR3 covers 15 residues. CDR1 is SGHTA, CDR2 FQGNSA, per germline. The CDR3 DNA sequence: TGTGCCAGCAGCTTGGTTGGGACAGGGTGGGACGAGCAGTACTTC. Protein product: CASSLVGTGWDEQYF.

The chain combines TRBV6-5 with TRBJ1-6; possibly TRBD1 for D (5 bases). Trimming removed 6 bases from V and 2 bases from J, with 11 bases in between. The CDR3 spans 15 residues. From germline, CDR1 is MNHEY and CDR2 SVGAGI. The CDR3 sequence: CASSPREAYNSPLHF. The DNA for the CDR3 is TGTGCCAGCAGCCCCAGGGAGGCCTATAATTCACCCCTCCACTTT.

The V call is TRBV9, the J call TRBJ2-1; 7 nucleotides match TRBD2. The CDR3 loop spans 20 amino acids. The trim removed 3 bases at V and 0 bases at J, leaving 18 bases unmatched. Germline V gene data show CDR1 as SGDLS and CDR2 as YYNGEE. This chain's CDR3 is CASSGRDYTPGRSSYNEQFF. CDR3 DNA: TGTGCCAGCAGCGGCCGGGACTACACCCCTGGGCGGAGCTCCTACAATGAGCAGTTCTTC.

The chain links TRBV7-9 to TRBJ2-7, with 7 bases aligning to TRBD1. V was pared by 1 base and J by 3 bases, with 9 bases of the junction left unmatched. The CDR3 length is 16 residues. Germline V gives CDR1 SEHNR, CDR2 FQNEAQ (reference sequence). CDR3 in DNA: TGTGCCAGCAGCTTAGAATGGGCAGGGGGTATCTACGAGCAGTACTTC. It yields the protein CASSLEWAGGIYEQYF.

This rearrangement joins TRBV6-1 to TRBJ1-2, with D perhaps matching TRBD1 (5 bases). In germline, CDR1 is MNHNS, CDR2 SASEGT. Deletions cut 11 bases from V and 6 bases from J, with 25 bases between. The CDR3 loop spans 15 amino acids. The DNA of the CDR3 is TGTGCCGTACGGGGAAGGCAGGGTTTATTCGATGGCTACACCTTC. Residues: CAVRGRQGLFDGYTF.